The 26 T cell receptor beta chains below come from one sample, sequenced in a study of CXCR3-negative and CXCR3-positive naive CD8 T cells. The study made its TRB cDNA libraries by 5' RACE, adding UMI labels. From its re-call of the 5' RACE reads, TCRdb lists each CDR3 protein once, without DNA. The table lists over 100,000 distinct CDR3 sequences. Sequencing was carried out using naive CXCR3- CD8+ T cells from blood. The sample's subset: CD45RO-CCR7+CD27+CD95- naive CD8+ T cells lacking CXCR3 (TNR3-). The origin of the receptors is a human donor in good health. Some clones in this sample may be carry-over from other donors' samples.

V is TRBV7-9 and J is TRBJ2-7; checking the TCRdb D call of TRBD1 is not possible without DNA. The CDR3 sequence is 14 residues long. Germline assignment: CDR1 SEHNR and CDR2 FQNEAQ (reference sequence). CDR3 loop: CASTGQAGDGEQYF.

This chain uses TRBV2 with TRBJ2-1; the TRBD2 assignment by TCRdb is unverifiable without DNA. The CDR3 spans 17 residues. Germline V lookup: CDR1 SNHLY, CDR2 FYNNEI. CDR3 in amino acids: CASTTGTSGRKGNEQFF.

This chain connects TRBV11-3 to TRBJ2-1; TCRdb's D call of TRBD2 is untestable without DNA. This CDR3 has 14 amino acids. CDR1 and CDR2 from the germline V gene are SGHNT and YENEEA. The CDR3 is CASSPWTSHNEQFF.

The chain uses TRBV28 and TRBJ2-7; no DNA is available, so the TRBD2 call from TCRdb remains unchecked. CDR1 MDHEN and CDR2 SYDVKM come from the germline V gene. The CDR3 has 14 residues. The CDR3: CASRDSGRAFEQHF.

V gene TRBV5-1 combines with J gene TRBJ2-5; as DNA is missing, the TRBD2 call by TCRdb cannot be tested. The CDR3 has 16 amino acids. Germline values: CDR1 SGHRS, CDR2 YFSETQ. CDR3 region: CASSFGPGEGVETQYF.

The J gene is TRBJ2-5, the V gene TRBV6-6; TCRdb's assignment of TRBD2 cannot be checked, as there is no DNA. This CDR3 has 15 residues. Germline V CDR1 and CDR2: MNHNY, SVGAGI (reference sequence). The CDR3 protein is CASTRTSGSRKTQYF.

The chain combines TRBV29-1 with TRBJ2-1; TCRdb outputs TRBD2, but without DNA this stays unchecked. There are 14 residues in the CDR3. Germline V gives CDR1 SQVTM, CDR2 ANQGSEA. The CDR3 spells CSVRTSGGYNEQFF.

V gene TRBV7-8 combines with J gene TRBJ2-5; TCRdb's D call of TRBD1 is untestable without DNA. This CDR3 is 16 amino acids long. Germline CDR1 and CDR2: SGHVS and FQNEAQ. The CDR3 loop reads CASSLGVGGQQETQYF.

The rearrangement links TRBV11-2 to TRBJ2-7; TCRdb's D gene call, TRBD2, goes unchecked for lack of DNA. The germline V gene has CDR1 SGHAT and CDR2 FQNNGV. The CDR3 loop spans 15 amino acids. CDR3 in amino acids: CASSLGASGAYEQYF.

J is TRBJ2-7 and V is TRBV5-8; TCRdb outputs TRBD2, but without DNA this stays unchecked. Looked up from germline, CDR1 is SGHTS and CDR2 is YDEGEE. The CDR3 has 13 residues. The CDR3 loop is CASSLEVSGEQYF.

The rearrangement uses TRBV29-1 and TRBJ2-3. The CDR3 spans 14 residues. CDR1 is SQVTM, CDR2 ANQGSEA, per germline. The CDR3 sequence is CSVDLLGGTDTQYF.

The chain recombines TRBV6-5 with TRBJ2-3; TCRdb designates TRBD2, a call that cannot be tested without DNA. Per germline, CDR1 MNHEY and CDR2 SVGAGI. The CDR3 runs to 13 residues. The CDR3 here is CASSTSGTDTQYF.

The rearrangement joins TRBV9 to TRBJ2-1. The CDR3 has 11 amino acids. Germline CDR1 SGDLS, CDR2 YYNGEE. CDR3 sequence reads: CASSETNEQFF.

The rearrangement links TRBV27 to TRBJ2-7. The CDR3 spans 16 residues. Germline V gene data show CDR1 as MNHEY and CDR2 as SMNVEV (reference sequence). CDR3 loop: CASSLSGLGNSYEQYF.

This chain connects TRBV28 to TRBJ1-1; TCRdb outputs TRBD1, but without DNA this stays unchecked. Germline CDR1 is MDHEN and CDR2 is SYDVKM. The CDR3 length is 16 residues. This CDR3 is CASSLPRQGINTEAFF.

This rearrangement joins TRBV27 to TRBJ1-5. Germline CDR1 reads MNHEY; CDR2 reads SMNVEV (reference sequence). This CDR3 comprises 14 residues. The CDR3 loop is CASSLIGTNQPQHF.

The rearrangement links TRBV12-3 or TRBV12-4 to TRBJ2-2; TCRdb's assignment of TRBD1 cannot be checked, as there is no DNA. This CDR3 has 14 amino acids. The CDR3 reads CASSLGGRTGELFF.

The rearrangement links TRBV12-3 or TRBV12-4 to TRBJ1-3; no DNA is available, so the TRBD1 call from TCRdb remains unchecked. The CDR3 sequence is 15 residues long. Here the CDR3 reads CASSLASDRGNTIYF.

The chain combines TRBV21-1 with TRBJ2-6; TCRdb designates TRBD1, a call that cannot be tested without DNA. TRBV21-1 has pseudogene status. This CDR3 is 20 amino acids long. CDR3 loop: CASSKGGPGQGPSGANVLTF.

The rearrangement joins TRBV4-3 to TRBJ2-1; the D gene TCRdb calls, TRBD1, cannot be checked with no DNA. The CDR3 consists of 14 residues. The germline CDR1 and CDR2 sequences are LGHNA and YSLEER. The CDR3 is CASSQGDSLFEQFF.

The V and J genes are TRBV20-1 and TRBJ2-7. CDR3 length equals 12 residues. In germline, CDR1 is DFQATT, CDR2 SNEGSKA (reference sequence). Here the CDR3 reads CSARDLGIEQYF.

This chain uses TRBV9 with TRBJ2-7; the TCRdb call, TRBD1, lacks DNA for checking. The CDR3 totals 14 residues. Germline V gene lookup returns CDR1 SGDLS and CDR2 YYNGEE. This CDR3 reads CASSGRDSSYEQYF.

The chain combines TRBV9 with TRBJ2-7. CDR1 is SGDLS, CDR2 YYNGEE, per germline. The CDR3 sequence is 14 residues long. The CDR3 reads CASSVASQGYEQYF. The complete variable domain, with remaining parts taken from reference TRBV9 and TRBJ2-7, reads DSGVTQTPKHLITATGQRVTLRCSPRSGDLSVYWYQQSLDQGLQFLIQYYNGEERAKGNILERFSAQQFPDLHSELNLSSLELGDSALYFCASSVASQGYEQYFGPGTRLTVT.

The chain recombines TRBV29-1 with TRBJ2-1; TCRdb lists TRBD2, though no DNA is available to test this call. CDR3 length: 12 residues. In germline, CDR1 is SQVTM, CDR2 ANQGSEA. The CDR3 spells CSGVAGMNEQFF.

This chain joins TRBV12-3 or TRBV12-4 and TRBJ1-1. This CDR3 comprises 13 residues. This CDR3 is CASSSFRNTEAFF.

This chain links TRBV20-1 with TRBJ2-7; there is no DNA to check the TCRdb D call of TRBD2. The CDR3 consists of 13 residues. CDR1 and CDR2 (germline): DFQATT, SNEGSKA (reference sequence). CDR3 sequence: CSARPSDDYEQYF.